The next 22 T cell receptor beta chains were all read from a single sample in a study of T cell responses to AZD1222 COVID-19 vaccine. The method was immunoSEQ multiplex PCR; TCRdb's version includes in-frame clones alone and lacks a portion of them. The sample lists about 78,000 clones; around four fifths were seen once. The starting material was peripheral blood, obtained on day 0 of AZD1222 vaccination. The receptors originated from an adult in good health.

The rearrangement links TRBV11-2 to TRBJ2-2; TRBD1 might be the D (6 bases). The germline V gene encodes CDR1 SGHAT and CDR2 FQNNGV. The CDR3 extends over 13 amino acids. Trimming shortened V by 5 bases and J by 5 bases, and 9 bases separated the two germline ends. The CDR3 sequence: CASSRDRTGELFF. Here the CDR3 DNA reads TGTGCCAGCAGCCGCGACAGGACCGGGGAGCTGTTTTTT. The full variable domain, in which reference TRBV11-2 and TRBJ2-2 provide the parts outside the CDR3, is EAGVAQSPRYKIIEKRQSVAFWCNPISGHATLYWYQQILGQGPKLLIQFQNNGVVDDSQLPKDRFSAERLKGVDSTLKIQPAKLEDSAVYLCASSRDRTGELFFGEGSRLTVL.

This clone was recorded once. The chain carries TRBV5-1 and TRBJ1-2; D not certain. The ends were cut back, 7 bases at V and 1 base at J, with 8 bases in the middle. CDR3 length equals 12 residues. Germline assignment: CDR1 SGHRS and CDR2 YFSETQ. This CDR3 is CASSTDNYGYTF. CDR3 nucleotide sequence: TGCGCCAGCTCCACGGATAACTATGGCTACACCTTC.

This chain connects TRBV2 to TRBJ2-1, with 11 nucleotides matching TRBD1. This CDR3 spans 14 amino acids. CDR1 is SNHLY, CDR2 FYNNEI, per germline. Trimming at V came to 4 bases and at J to 7 bases, leaving 3 bases not matched to a gene. The CDR3 sequence is CASSGTGGYNEQFF. CDR3 DNA sequence: TGTGCCAGCAGTGGGACAGGGGGCTATAATGAGCAGTTCTTC.

The rearrangement joins TRBV3-1 (or the pseudogene TRBV3-2) to TRBJ2-3, with 7 bases identical to TRBD2. Germline V gene sequence: CDR1 LGHDT, CDR2 YNNKEL (reference sequence). The CDR3 runs to 15 residues. The junction had 5 bases not matched to a gene; V was cut back by 1 base and J by 4 bases. The CDR3: CASSQVYRGADTQYF. CDR3 DNA: TGTGCCAGCAGCCAAGTCTACCGGGGGGCAGATACGCAGTATTTT.

This CDR3 reads CASSSQGVGGQPQHF. DNA for the CDR3: TGTGCCAGTAGTAGCCAGGGGGTTGGAGGTCAGCCCCAGCATTTT. The chain is built from TRBV19 and TRBJ1-5; 7 bases map to TRBD1. The CDR3 contains 15 residues. In germline, CDR1 is LNHDA, CDR2 SQIVND (reference sequence). The junction had 9 bases not matched to a gene; V was cut back by 4 bases and J by 6 bases. Together with reference TRBV19 and TRBJ1-5, the CDR3 gives the full variable domain: DGGITQSPKYLFRKEGQNVTLSCEQNLNHDAMYWYRQDPGQGLRLIYYSQIVNDFQKGDIAEGYSVSREKKESFPLTVTSAQKNPTAFYLCASSSQGVGGQPQHFGDGTRLSIL.

The CDR3 protein is CASSQDWTSGPQETQYF. The DNA of the CDR3 is TGCGCCAGCAGCCAAGATTGGACTAGCGGGCCCCAAGAGACCCAGTACTTC. This chain joins TRBV4-3 and TRBJ2-5; TRBD2 matches at 11 bases. The ends lost 0 bases at V and 1 base at J; junction bases unmatched: 4. The germline CDR1 and CDR2 sequences are LGHNA and YSLEER. This CDR3 region has 17 residues.

The chain couples TRBV4-1 to TRBJ2-1; 7 nucleotides agree with TRBD2. This CDR3 contains 18 residues. V trimming: 0 bases; J trimming: 2 bases; junction bases outside the gene matches: 10. Germline CDR1 reads MGHRA; CDR2 reads YSYEKL. DNA for the CDR3: TGCGCCAGCAGCCAAGATCCCTTTGGGGAGGGGCCCTACAATGAGCAGTTCTTC. Its protein product is CASSQDPFGEGPYNEQFF.

The V gene is TRBV5-4, the J gene TRBJ1-4; D uncertain. Trimming took 0 bases from V and 2 from J, leaving 5 bases between them. Germline lookup yields CDR1 SGHNT and CDR2 YYREEE (reference sequence). This CDR3 contains 14 residues. The CDR3 DNA reads TGTGCCAGCAGCTTGGCTGGGACTAATGAAAAACTGTTTTTT. Its translation is CASSLAGTNEKLFF.

The rearrangement uses TRBV18 and TRBJ2-7; 7 nucleotides align to TRBD2. Germline CDR1 is KGHSH and CDR2 is LQKENI. The trim removed 0 bases at V and 2 bases at J, leaving 7 bases unmatched. CDR3 length: 16 residues. The CDR3 loop is CASSPPKVGGAYEQYF. In nucleotides, the CDR3 is TGTGCCAGCTCACCACCTAAGGTGGGAGGGGCCTACGAGCAGTACTTC. The entire variable domain, with the rest obtained from reference TRBV18 and TRBJ2-7, is as follows: NAGVMQNPRHLVRRRGQEARLRCSPMKGHSHVYWYRQLPEEGLKFMVYLQKENIIDESGMPKERFSAEFPKEGPSILRIQQVVRGDSAAYFCASSPPKVGGAYEQYFGPGTRLTVT.

This clone has only a few counts. CDR3 amino acids: CASSLGIEQYF. Written as DNA, the CDR3 is TGTGCCAGCAGCCTCGGTATCGAGCAGTACTTC. V gene TRBV14 combines with J gene TRBJ2-7; D unclear. Trimming shortened V by 4 bases and J by 6 bases, and 7 bases separated the two germline ends. The CDR3 is 11 residues long. Germline CDR1 SGHDN, CDR2 FVKESK. The whole variable domain, remainder taken from reference TRBV14 and TRBJ2-7, is EAGVTQFPSHSVIEKGQTVTLRCDPISGHDNLYWYRRVMGKEIKFLLHFVKESKQDESGMPNNRFLAERTGGTYSTLKVQPAELEDSGVYFCASSLGIEQYFGPGTRLTVT.

V and J are TRBV7-2 and TRBJ1-5, with 7 bases lining up with TRBD1. CDR3 length: 15 amino acids. Germline CDR1 is SGHTA and CDR2 is FQGNSA. The V gene end was trimmed by 1 base and the J gene end by 6 bases; junction bases not matched to a gene: 6. The chain's CDR3 is CASSLEQGPGQPQHF. Here the CDR3 DNA reads TGTGCCAGCAGCTTAGAACAGGGGCCCGGTCAGCCCCAGCATTTT.

This clone was picked up one time. This chain links TRBV4-2 with TRBJ2-7, with TRBD2 as a possible D gene (6 bases). The CDR3 runs to 14 residues. From germline, CDR1 is LGHNA and CDR2 YNFKEQ. V was trimmed by 1 base and J by 9 bases, leaving 16 bases between them. The CDR3 is CASSQGLEGWVQYF. CDR3 sequence (DNA): TGTGCCAGCAGCCAAGGGTTGGAGGGTTGGGTGCAGTACTTC.

This sequence joins TRBV7-2 and TRBJ2-3, with a tentative D call TRBD1 (5 bases). V was cut by 5 bases and J by 3 bases, with 15 bases left in between. The CDR3 has 15 amino acids. Germline V CDR1 and CDR2: SGHTA, FQGNSA. CDR3 DNA sequence: TGTGCCAGCAGCAACCTAGGGGCAGGGACAGATACGCAGTATTTT. Translated: CASSNLGAGTDTQYF.

This clone occurred once. This chain links TRBV6-5 with TRBJ1-1; 7 positions agree with TRBD1. The length of the CDR3 is 14 residues. J was trimmed by 4 bases and V by 6 bases; bases with no gene match: 8. The germline V gene has CDR1 MNHEY and CDR2 SVGAGI. The CDR3 here is CASSPTGVGTEAFF. CDR3 nucleotides: TGTGCCAGCAGCCCAACAGGGGTCGGCACTGAAGCTTTCTTT.

V and J are TRBV29-1 and TRBJ1-1; possible D gene TRBD1, 5 bases. Trimming took off 5 bases at V and 0 bases at J, with 10 bases between the two ends. Germline assignment: CDR1 SQVTM and CDR2 ANQGSEA. The CDR3 covers 13 residues. The DNA for the CDR3 is TGCAGCGTTACGACAGCCATGAACACTGAAGCTTTCTTT. Translated: CSVTTAMNTEAFF. Filled out from reference TRBV29-1 and TRBJ1-1, the complete variable domain reads SAVISQKPSRDICQRGTSLTIQCQVDSQVTMMFWYRQQPGQSLTLIATANQGSEATYESGFVIDKFPISRPNLTFSTLTVSNMSPEDSSIYLCSVTTAMNTEAFFGQGTRLTVV.

The chain recombines TRBV9 with TRBJ1-1; D possibly corresponds to TRBD1 (5 bases). The V end was cut by 0 bases, the J end by 3 bases, with 9 bases between. The CDR3 length is 14 residues. Germline loops: CDR1 SGDLS, CDR2 YYNGEE. CDR3 protein: CASSVEPGHTEAFF. In DNA, the CDR3 is TGTGCCAGCAGCGTAGAGCCGGGACACACTGAAGCTTTCTTT.

This chain joins TRBV12-3 or TRBV12-4 and TRBJ2-1; TRBD1 matches at 7 bases. V was pared by 6 bases and J by 5 bases, with 4 bases of the junction left unmatched. The CDR3 totals 13 residues. CDR3 bases: TGTGCCAGCAGGGGGCAGGGGGACAATGAGCAGTTCTTC. Translating gives CASRGQGDNEQFF.

The chain recombines TRBV2 with TRBJ1-4, with a weak D call TRBD1 (6 bases). V was cut by 0 bases and J by 4 bases, with 9 bases left in between. This CDR3 comprises 15 residues. Germline V gene sequence: CDR1 SNHLY, CDR2 FYNNEI. CDR3 loop: CASSEAGGLNEKLFF. CDR3 coding DNA: TGTGCCAGCAGTGAAGCAGGGGGTCTTAATGAAAAACTGTTTTTT.

This chain joins TRBV24-1 and TRBJ2-5, with D tentatively TRBD1 (6 bases). Between the trimmed V and J ends, which lost 9 bases and 4 bases, there was a span of 11 bases. Germline CDR1 and CDR2: KGHDR and SFDVKD. The CDR3 is 12 amino acids. Here the CDR3 reads CATSCRGETQYF. CDR3 nucleotides: TGTGCCACCTCCTGCAGGGGAGAGACCCAGTACTTC.

V is TRBV19 and J is TRBJ2-2; tentatively, D is TRBD1 (6 bases). Trimming took off 6 bases at V and 4 bases at J, with 12 bases between the two ends. CDR1 LNHDA and CDR2 SQIVND come from the germline V gene (reference sequence). The CDR3 is 14 residues long. In DNA form, the CDR3 reads TGTGCCAGTAGCCCACAGGGTGCCACCGGGGAGCTGTTTTTT. Residues: CASSPQGATGELFF.

The rearrangement links TRBV23-1 to TRBJ1-5; D remains unclear. TRBV23-1 is noted as an ORF with a role that remains uncertain. The CDR3 totals 14 residues. V was cut by 2 bases and J by 0 bases, with 5 bases left in between. The CDR3 spells CASSQDHSNQPQHF. The CDR3, as DNA: TGCGCCAGCAGTCAAGATCATAGCAATCAGCCCCAGCATTTT.

This clone was seen just once. The chain links TRBV7-2 to TRBJ1-5; TRBD1 matches 7 bases. V shed 0 bases and J 4 bases; nucleotides not matched to a gene: 6. This CDR3 comprises 16 residues. Germline V gene data show CDR1 as SGHTA and CDR2 as FQGNSA. CDR3 residues: CASSLAGTESNQPQHF. The CDR3 bases are TGTGCCAGCAGCTTAGCCGGGACAGAATCAAATCAGCCCCAGCATTTT.